A single sample is the source of the 10 T cell receptor beta chains below, sequenced in a study of blood T cell repertoires in COVID-19. TCRdb keeps only in-frame clones here, not all; method: immunoSEQ multiplex PCR. Of 35,000 to 55,000 clones listed, 85% are singletons. The sequencing sample was made of peripheral blood. These receptor sequences come from a woman in her seventies in a cohort sampled during active COVID-19.

This chain joins TRBV15 and TRBJ2-1, with D possibly being TRBD1 (5 bases). Looked up from germline, CDR1 is LNHNV and CDR2 is YYDKDF (reference sequence). V gave up 1 base and J gave up 2 bases, with 9 bases separating them. CDR3 length: 15 amino acids. CDR3: CATSRGQGAYNEQFF. The CDR3 bases are TGTGCCACCAGCAGAGGCCAGGGTGCCTACAATGAGCAGTTCTTC.

The genes are TRBV6-5 and TRBJ2-7, with D possibly TRBD1 on 5 matching bases. CDR3 length: 13 amino acids. Germline CDR1 is MNHEY and CDR2 is SVGAGI. V lost 5 bases and J 0 bases, leaving 8 bases between the germline ends. The CDR3 sequence is CASSRQNSYEQYF. DNA of the CDR3: TGTGCCAGCAGTCGACAGAACTCCTACGAGCAGTACTTC.

The genes are TRBV28 and TRBJ2-7; 12 bases are a match to TRBD2. This CDR3 comprises 13 residues. Trimming at V came to 6 bases and at J to 6 bases, leaving 3 bases not matched to a gene. Germline CDR1 and CDR2: MDHEN and SYDVKM. In DNA, the CDR3 is TGTGCCAGCAGACCTAGCGGGAGGGGCGAGCAGTACTTC. This gives the protein CASRPSGRGEQYF.

The chain is built from TRBV19 and TRBJ1-5; TRBD1 agrees at 7 bases. Looked up from germline, CDR1 is LNHDA and CDR2 is SQIVND (reference sequence). With 4 bases clipped from V and 7 bases from J, the junction kept 4 bases outside the gene matches. The CDR3 spans 13 residues. CDR3 sequence reads: CASSKDRTQPQHF. CDR3 in DNA: TGTGCCAGTAGTAAGGACAGGACGCAGCCCCAGCATTTT. The variable domain in full, with the rest retrieved from reference TRBV19 and TRBJ1-5, is DGGITQSPKYLFRKEGQNVTLSCEQNLNHDAMYWYRQDPGQGLRLIYYSQIVNDFQKGDIAEGYSVSREKKESFPLTVTSAQKNPTAFYLCASSKDRTQPQHFGDGTRLSIL.

The gene calls are TRBV5-8 and TRBJ1-4, with D maybe TRBD1 (5 bases). CDR3 size: 15 residues. Germline V lookup: CDR1 SGHTS, CDR2 YDEGEE. With 3 bases removed from V and 1 base from J, the gap between germline ends came to 10 bases. CDR3 in DNA: TGTGCCAGCAGCTCTACAGGAGTAACTAATGAAAAACTGTTTTTT. Translation gives CASSSTGVTNEKLFF.

V is TRBV7-2 and J is TRBJ1-6; D ambiguous. Germline CDR1 SGHTA, CDR2 FQGNSA. This CDR3 contains 17 residues. Between the trimmed V and J ends, which lost 2 bases and 7 bases, there was a span of 18 bases. The chain's CDR3 is CASSLSLGVGHNSPLHF. CDR3 nucleotides: TGTGCCAGCAGCTTAAGCCTCGGGGTCGGGCACAATTCACCCCTCCACTTT.

J is TRBJ2-7 and V is TRBV10-2, with a tentative D call TRBD2 (6 bases). CDR3 length: 14 amino acids. Germline CDR1 WSHSY, CDR2 SAAADI. Trimming stripped 0 bases from V and 2 bases from J, with 8 bases between. CDR3 sequence (DNA): TGCGCCAGCAGTGAGTCTGGCGGGGCCTACGAGCAGTACTTC. Its translation: CASSESGGAYEQYF.

The J gene is TRBJ2-1, the V gene TRBV3-1 (or the pseudogene TRBV3-2), with TRBD2 identical over 8 bases. The CDR3 contains 16 residues. With V trimmed by 4 bases and J by 4 bases, 9 bases remained unmatched. Per the germline V gene, CDR1 is LGHDT and CDR2 is YNNKEL (reference sequence). The CDR3 is CASSPSGLGRYNEQFF. DNA for the CDR3: TGTGCCAGCAGCCCTAGCGGGCTCGGCCGATACAATGAGCAGTTCTTC.

V usage is TRBV27 and J usage is TRBJ1-1, with D unclear. Trimming removed 5 bases at V and 1 base at J, with 17 bases between. The CDR3 contains 16 residues. Germline CDR1 reads MNHEY; CDR2 reads SMNVEV (reference sequence). Here the CDR3 reads CASSRVFSPGNTEAFF. DNA for the CDR3: TGTGCCAGCAGTCGGGTGTTCAGCCCGGGGAACACTGAAGCTTTCTTT.

The chain couples TRBV12-3 or TRBV12-4 to TRBJ2-7; 11 bases match TRBD1. This CDR3 comprises 12 residues. V shed 6 bases, J shed 6 bases, and the junction held 1 base outside the gene matches. CDR3 DNA: TGTGCCAGCAGGGGACAGGGGGGCGAGCAGTACTTC. Amino acid sequence: CASRGQGGEQYF.